The rows below give T cell receptor beta chains drawn from one sample of a study of naive and memory T cell subsets. TCRdb itself ran the 5' RACE reads through MiXCR, one entry per CDR3 protein. The sample records about 57,000 distinct CDR3 sequences, approximately 8% being singletons. The receptors come from a female donor in good health. CDR3s include the opening cysteine and the closing phenylalanine or tryptophan. A D gene is named only where the DNA matches it firmly. Size values are once, few and many counts, or a class for expanded clones, and some rows have none.

V	D	J	size	CDR3	DNA
TRBV7-3	NA	TRBJ2-4	NA	CASSLRGPGNIQYF	TGTGCCAGCAGCTTACGGGGTCCGGGAAACATTCAGTACTTC
TRBV7-3	TRBD2	TRBJ2-1	many	CASSPGGSYNEQFF	TGTGCCAGCAGTCCGGGGGGCTCCTACAATGAGCAGTTCTTC
TRBV5-1	NA	TRBJ1-5	many	CASSLQGSDGNQPQHF	TGCGCCAGCAGCCTACAGGGTAGTGATGGCAATCAGCCCCAGCATTTT
TRBV27	NA	TRBJ2-1	NA	CASSFSGEQFF	TGTGCCAGCAGTTTTTCAGGGGAGCAGTTCTTC
TRBV20-1	NA	TRBJ1-3	many	CSASIAGSGVGSF	TGCAGTGCTAGTATTGCCGGCTCCGGTGTGGGAAGTTTT
TRBV2	NA	TRBJ2-1	NA	CASIGLDNEQFF	TGTGCCAGCATAGGTCTGGACAATGAGCAGTTCTTC
TRBV19	TRBD1	TRBJ2-1	NA	CASTRQGSYNEQFF	TGTGCCAGTACCAGACAGGGATCCTACAATGAGCAGTTCTTC
TRBV4-3	NA	TRBJ1-4	many	CASSQDEGYGRKLFF	TGCGCCAGCAGCCAAGATGAAGGTTATGGACGAAAACTGTTTTTT
TRBV7-2	NA	TRBJ2-3	many	CASSHPGTDTQYF	TGTGCCAGCAGTCACCCGGGCACAGATACGCAGTATTTT
TRBV6-5	TRBD2	TRBJ2-1	NA	CASSPVGSGFGNEQFF	TGTGCCAGCAGCCCCGTTGGTAGCGGGTTTGGAAATGAGCAGTTCTTC
TRBV12-3/TRBV12-4	NA	TRBJ1-1	many	CASSLGVVRTEAFF	TGTGCCAGCTCACTGGGGGTTGTAAGGACTGAAGCTTTCTTT
TRBV4-3	TRBD2	TRBJ2-1	NA	CASSQVGTSRHNEQFF	TGCGCCAGCAGCCAAGTAGGGACTAGCAGGCACAATGAGCAGTTCTTC
TRBV7-2	NA	TRBJ1-3	many	CASRTFGRSSGNTIYF	TGTGCCAGCAGGACATTTGGACGGAGCTCTGGAAACACCATATATTTT
TRBV7-3	NA	TRBJ2-1	many	CASSLTGGSYNEQFF	TGTGCCAGCAGCTTAACGGGGGGCTCCTACAATGAGCAGTTCTTC
TRBV12-3/TRBV12-4	NA	TRBJ1-1	many	CASQVRGNTEAFF	TGTGCCAGCCAGGTGCGGGGGAACACTGAAGCTTTCTTT
TRBV7-3	NA	TRBJ1-1	few	CASSLRGQTTEAFF	TGTGCCAGCAGCTTAAGGGGGCAGACCACTGAAGCTTTCTTT
TRBV9	TRBD1	TRBJ2-3	few	CASSVGGQGYRTDTQYF	TGTGCCAGCAGCGTGGGGGGACAGGGGTACCGCACAGATACGCAGTATTTT
TRBV2	NA	TRBJ1-3	many	CASGSTGRGNTIYF	TGTGCCAGCGGATCTACAGGGCGAGGAAACACCATATATTTT
TRBV5-5	TRBD1	TRBJ2-6	few	CASSPGQGVAGANVLTF	TGTGCCAGCAGCCCGGGACAGGGAGTAGCTGGGGCCAACGTCCTGACTTTC
TRBV7-9	TRBD1	TRBJ1-4	NA	CASSSGQGAGEKLFF	TGTGCCAGCAGCTCCGGACAGGGGGCCGGGGAAAAACTGTTTTTT
TRBV9	NA	TRBJ2-1	NA	CASSVTGGLGNEQFF	TGTGCCAGCAGCGTTACTGGGGGCCTCGGGAATGAGCAGTTCTTC
TRBV20-1	NA	TRBJ1-5	NA	CSAIPDGSNQPQHF	TGCAGTGCTATCCCGGACGGTAGCAATCAGCCCCAGCATTTT
TRBV9	NA	TRBJ2-3	many	CASSERTSTDTQYF	TGTGCCAGCAGCGAGAGGACTAGCACAGATACGCAGTATTTT
TRBV7-9	NA	TRBJ2-1	NA	CASSSSGPGEQFF	TGTGCCAGCAGCTCCTCAGGCCCTGGTGAGCAGTTCTTC
TRBV12-3/TRBV12-4	TRBD2	TRBJ2-3	many	CASSLRLAGVTDTQYF	TGTGCCAGCAGTTTGAGACTAGCGGGGGTCACAGATACGCAGTATTTT
TRBV7-3	NA	TRBJ1-5	many	CASSLPGAFNQPQHF	TGTGCCAGCAGCTTACCAGGGGCCTTCAATCAGCCCCAGCATTTT